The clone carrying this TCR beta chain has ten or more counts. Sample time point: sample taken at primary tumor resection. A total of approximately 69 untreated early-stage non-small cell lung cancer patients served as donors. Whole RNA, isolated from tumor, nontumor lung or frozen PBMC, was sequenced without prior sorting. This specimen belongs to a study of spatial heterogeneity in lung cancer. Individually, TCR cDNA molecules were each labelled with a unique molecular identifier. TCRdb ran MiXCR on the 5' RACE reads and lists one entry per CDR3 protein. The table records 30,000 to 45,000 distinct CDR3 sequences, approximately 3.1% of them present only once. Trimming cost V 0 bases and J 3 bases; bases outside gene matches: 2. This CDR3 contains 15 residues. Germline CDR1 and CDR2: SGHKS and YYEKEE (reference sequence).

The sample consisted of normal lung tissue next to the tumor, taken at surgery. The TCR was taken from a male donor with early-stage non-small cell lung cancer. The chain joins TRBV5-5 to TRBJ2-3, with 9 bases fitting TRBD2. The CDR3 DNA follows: TGTGCCAGCAGCTTGGGCGGGGGGGCGACAGATACGCAGTATTTT. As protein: CASSLGGGATDTQYF.